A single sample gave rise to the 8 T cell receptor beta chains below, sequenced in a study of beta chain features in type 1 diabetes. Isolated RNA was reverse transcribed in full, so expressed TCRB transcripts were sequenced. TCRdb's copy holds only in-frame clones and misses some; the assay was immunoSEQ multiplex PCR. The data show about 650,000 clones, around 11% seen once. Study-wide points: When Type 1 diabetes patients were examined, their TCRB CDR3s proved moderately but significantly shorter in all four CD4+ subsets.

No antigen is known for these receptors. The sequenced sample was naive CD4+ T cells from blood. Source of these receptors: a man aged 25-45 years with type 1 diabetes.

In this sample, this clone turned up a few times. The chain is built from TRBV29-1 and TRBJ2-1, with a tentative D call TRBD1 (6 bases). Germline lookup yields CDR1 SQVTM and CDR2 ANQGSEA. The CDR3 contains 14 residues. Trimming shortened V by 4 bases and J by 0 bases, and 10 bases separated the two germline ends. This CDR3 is CSVGRGGSYNEQFF. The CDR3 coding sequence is TGCAGCGTTGGGCGAGGGGGCTCCTACAATGAGCAGTTCTTC.

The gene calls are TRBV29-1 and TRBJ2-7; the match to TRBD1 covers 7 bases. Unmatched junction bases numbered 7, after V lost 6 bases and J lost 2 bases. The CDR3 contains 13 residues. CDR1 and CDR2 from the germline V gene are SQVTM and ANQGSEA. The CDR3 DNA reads TGCAGCGTCGGGACAGCCCCTCCCTACGAGCAGTACTTC. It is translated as CSVGTAPPYEQYF.

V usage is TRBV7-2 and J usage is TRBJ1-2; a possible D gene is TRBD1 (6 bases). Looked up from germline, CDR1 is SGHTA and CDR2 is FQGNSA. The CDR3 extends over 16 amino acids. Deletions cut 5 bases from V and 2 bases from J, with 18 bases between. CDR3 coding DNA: TGTGCCAGCAGCCCTTTCGTTGGACAGCCAAACTATGGCTACACCTTC. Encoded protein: CASSPFVGQPNYGYTF.

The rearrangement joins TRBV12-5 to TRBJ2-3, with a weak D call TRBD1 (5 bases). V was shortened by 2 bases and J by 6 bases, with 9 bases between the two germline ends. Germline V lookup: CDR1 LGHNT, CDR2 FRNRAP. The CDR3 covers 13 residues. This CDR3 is CASGLTSGDTQYF. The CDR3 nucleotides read TGTGCTAGTGGTTTGACCTCAGGGGATACGCAGTATTTT.

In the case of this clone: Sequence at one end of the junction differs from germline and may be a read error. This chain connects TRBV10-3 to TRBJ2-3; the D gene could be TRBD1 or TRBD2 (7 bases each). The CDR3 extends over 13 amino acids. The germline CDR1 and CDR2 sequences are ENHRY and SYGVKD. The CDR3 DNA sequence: TGTGCCGTCAGGGGGGGCGGCACAGATACGCAGTATTTT. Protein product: CAVRGGGTDTQYF.

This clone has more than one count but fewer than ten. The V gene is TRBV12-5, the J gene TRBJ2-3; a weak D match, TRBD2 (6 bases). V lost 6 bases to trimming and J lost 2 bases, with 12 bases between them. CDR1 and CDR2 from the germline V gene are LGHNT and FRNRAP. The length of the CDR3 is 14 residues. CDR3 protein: CASGPGDPTDTQYF. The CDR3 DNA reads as TGTGCTAGTGGCCCGGGGGATCCCACAGATACGCAGTATTTT.

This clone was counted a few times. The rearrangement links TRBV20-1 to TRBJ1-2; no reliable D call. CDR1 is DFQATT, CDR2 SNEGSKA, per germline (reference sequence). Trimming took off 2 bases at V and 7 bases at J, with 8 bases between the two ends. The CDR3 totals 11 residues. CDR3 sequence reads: CSARPTLGYTF. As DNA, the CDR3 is TGCAGTGCTAGACCAACCCTTGGCTACACCTTC.

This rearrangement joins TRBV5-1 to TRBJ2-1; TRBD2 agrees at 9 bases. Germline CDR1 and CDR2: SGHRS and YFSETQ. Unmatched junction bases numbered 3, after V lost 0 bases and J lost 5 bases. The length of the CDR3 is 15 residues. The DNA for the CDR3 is TGCGCCAGCAGCTTGGCGGCGGGGGGGCACAATGAGCAGTTCTTC. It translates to CASSLAAGGHNEQFF.